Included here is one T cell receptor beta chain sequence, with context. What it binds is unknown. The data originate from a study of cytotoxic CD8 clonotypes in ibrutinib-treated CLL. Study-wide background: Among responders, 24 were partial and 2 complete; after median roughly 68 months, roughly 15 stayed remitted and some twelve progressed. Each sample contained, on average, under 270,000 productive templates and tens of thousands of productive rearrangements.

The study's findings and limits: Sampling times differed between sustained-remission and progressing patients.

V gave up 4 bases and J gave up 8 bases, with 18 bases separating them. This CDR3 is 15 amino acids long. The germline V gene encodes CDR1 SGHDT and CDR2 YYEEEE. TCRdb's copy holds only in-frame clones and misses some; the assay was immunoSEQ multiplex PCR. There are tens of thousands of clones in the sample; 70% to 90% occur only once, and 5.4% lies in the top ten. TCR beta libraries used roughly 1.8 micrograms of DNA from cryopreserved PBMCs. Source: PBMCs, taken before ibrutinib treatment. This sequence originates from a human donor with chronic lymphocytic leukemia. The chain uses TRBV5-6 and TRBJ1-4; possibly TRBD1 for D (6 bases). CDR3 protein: CASSGWGLLSEKLFF. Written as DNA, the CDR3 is TGTGCCAGCAGCGGATGGGGGCTTCTGAGCGAAAAACTGTTTTTT.